This T cell receptor beta chain is drawn from a study of cytomegalovirus exposure and HLA in healthy donors. The overall study: The 90 to 150 validation repertoires used a platform that matched the one used for the approximately 670 first-cohort repertoires, as a later analysis reported.

The ends lost 5 bases at V and 2 bases at J; junction bases unmatched: 8. The CDR3 is 15 amino acids. Germline V lookup: CDR1 SGHTA, CDR2 FQGNSA. Sequenced by immunoSEQ multiplex PCR; TCRdb stores in-frame clones only, minus some. The data show 130,000 to 150,000 clones, with 80% to 90% seen just once and roughly 9.2% held by the top ten. This clone was counted a single time. This chain joins TRBV7-2 and TRBJ1-2, with 7 bases that match TRBD1. This sequence originates from a woman between 18 and 30 years old in good health and CMV-seropositive. The material sequenced was PBMCs. In DNA form, the CDR3 reads TGTGCCAGCAGCGTAAACAGGGGCCCGAACTATGGCTACACCTTC. The encoded protein is CASSVNRGPNYGYTF.